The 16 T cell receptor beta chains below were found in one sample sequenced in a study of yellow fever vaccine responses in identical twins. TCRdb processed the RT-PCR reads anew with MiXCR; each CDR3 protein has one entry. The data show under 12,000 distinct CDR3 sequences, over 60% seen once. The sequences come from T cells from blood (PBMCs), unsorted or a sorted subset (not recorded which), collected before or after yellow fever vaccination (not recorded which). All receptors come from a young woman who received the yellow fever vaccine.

The CDR3, as DNA: TGTGCCAGCTCACCACCGTTCCATCCCTACGAGCAGTACTTC. This gives the protein CASSPPFHPYEQYF. V and J are TRBV18 and TRBJ2-7; D is unresolved. The CDR3 length is 14 residues. The germline V gene encodes CDR1 KGHSH and CDR2 LQKENI. Deletions cut 0 bases from V and 2 bases from J, with 8 bases between.

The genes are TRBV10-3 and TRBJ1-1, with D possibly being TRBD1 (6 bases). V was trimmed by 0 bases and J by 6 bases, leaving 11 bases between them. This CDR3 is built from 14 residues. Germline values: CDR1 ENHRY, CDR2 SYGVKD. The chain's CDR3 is CAISESGTQPEAFF. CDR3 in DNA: TGTGCCATCAGTGAGTCTGGGACACAACCTGAAGCTTTCTTT.

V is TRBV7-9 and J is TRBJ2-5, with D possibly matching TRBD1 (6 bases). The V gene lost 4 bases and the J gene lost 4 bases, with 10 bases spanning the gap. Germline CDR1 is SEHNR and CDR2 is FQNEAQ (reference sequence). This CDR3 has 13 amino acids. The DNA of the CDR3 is TGTGCCAGCAGCTACAGGGTCGGAGAGACCCAGTACTTC. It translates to CASSYRVGETQYF.

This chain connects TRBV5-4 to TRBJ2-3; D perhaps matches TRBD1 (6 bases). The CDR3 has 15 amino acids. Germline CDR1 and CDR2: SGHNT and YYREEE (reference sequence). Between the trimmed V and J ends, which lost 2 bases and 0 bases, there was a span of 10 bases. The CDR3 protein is CASSFTGKSTDTQYF. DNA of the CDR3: TGTGCCAGCAGCTTCACAGGGAAAAGCACAGATACGCAGTATTTT.

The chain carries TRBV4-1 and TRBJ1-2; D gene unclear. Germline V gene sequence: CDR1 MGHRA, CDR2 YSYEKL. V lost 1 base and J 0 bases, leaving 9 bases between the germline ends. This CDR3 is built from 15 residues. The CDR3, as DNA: TGCGCCAGCAGCCAAGGCGTAGAAACTAACTATGGCTACACCTTC. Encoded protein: CASSQGVETNYGYTF.

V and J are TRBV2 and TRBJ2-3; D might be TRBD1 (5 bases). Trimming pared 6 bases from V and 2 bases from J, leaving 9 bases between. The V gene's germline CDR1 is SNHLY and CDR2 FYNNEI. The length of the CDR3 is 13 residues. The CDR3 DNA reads TGTGCCAGCAGCGACAGCTACACAGATACGCAGTATTTT. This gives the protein CASSDSYTDTQYF.

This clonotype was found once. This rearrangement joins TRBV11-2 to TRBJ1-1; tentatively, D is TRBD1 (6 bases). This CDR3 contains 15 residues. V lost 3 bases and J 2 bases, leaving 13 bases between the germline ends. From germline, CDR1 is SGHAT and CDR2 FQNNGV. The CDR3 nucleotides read TGTGCCAGCAGCTTCTATCCCAGGGGTAACACTGAAGCTTTCTTT. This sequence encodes CASSFYPRGNTEAFF.

The CDR3 spells CASSLGGGGTQETQYF. CDR3 DNA sequence: TGTGCCAGCAGCTTAGGAGGTGGAGGGACCCAAGAGACCCAGTACTTC. V is TRBV11-1 and J is TRBJ2-5; D is perhaps TRBD2 (6 bases). From germline, CDR1 is SGHAT and CDR2 FQDESV (reference sequence). V was trimmed by 1 base and J by 1 base, leaving 13 bases between them. This CDR3 comprises 16 residues.

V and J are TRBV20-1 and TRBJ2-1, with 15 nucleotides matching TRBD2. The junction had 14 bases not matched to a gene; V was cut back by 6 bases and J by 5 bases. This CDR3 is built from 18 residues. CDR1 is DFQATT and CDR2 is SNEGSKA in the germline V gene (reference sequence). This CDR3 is CSALTGTSGRYIDNEQFF. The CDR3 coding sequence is TGCAGTGCCTTAACCGGGACTAGCGGGAGGTATATCGACAATGAGCAGTTCTTC.

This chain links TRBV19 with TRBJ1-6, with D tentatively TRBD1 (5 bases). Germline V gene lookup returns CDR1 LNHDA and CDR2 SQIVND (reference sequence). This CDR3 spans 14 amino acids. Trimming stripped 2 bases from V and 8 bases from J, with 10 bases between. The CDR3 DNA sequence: TGTGCCAGTAGTATACTACAGGTACATTCACCCCTCCACTTT. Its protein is CASSILQVHSPLHF.

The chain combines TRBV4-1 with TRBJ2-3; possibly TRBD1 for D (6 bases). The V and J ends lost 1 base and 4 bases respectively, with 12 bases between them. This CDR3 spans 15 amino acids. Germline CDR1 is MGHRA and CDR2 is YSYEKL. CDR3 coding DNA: TGCGCCAGCAGCCAAGCCGTACAGGGTTCAGATACGCAGTATTTT. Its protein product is CASSQAVQGSDTQYF.

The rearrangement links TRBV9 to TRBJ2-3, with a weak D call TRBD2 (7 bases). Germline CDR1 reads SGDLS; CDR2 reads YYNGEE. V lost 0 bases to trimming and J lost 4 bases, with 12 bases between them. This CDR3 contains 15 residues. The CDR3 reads CASSVEGGPPDTQYF. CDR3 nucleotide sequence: TGTGCCAGCAGCGTAGAGGGGGGGCCCCCAGATACGCAGTATTTT.

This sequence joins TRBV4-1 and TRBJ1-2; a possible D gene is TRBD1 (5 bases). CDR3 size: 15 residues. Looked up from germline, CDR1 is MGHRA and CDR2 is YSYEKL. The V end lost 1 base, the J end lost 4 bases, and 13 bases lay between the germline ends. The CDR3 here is CASSQVGDSIYGYTF. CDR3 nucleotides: TGCGCCAGCAGCCAAGTTGGCGACAGCATCTATGGCTACACCTTC.

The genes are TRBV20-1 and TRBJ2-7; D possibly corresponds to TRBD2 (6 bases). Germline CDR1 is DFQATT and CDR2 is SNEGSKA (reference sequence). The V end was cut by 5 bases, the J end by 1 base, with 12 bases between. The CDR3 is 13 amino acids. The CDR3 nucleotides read TGCAGTGCTCGCGAAGGGAGGTCCTACGAGCAGTACTTC. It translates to CSAREGRSYEQYF.

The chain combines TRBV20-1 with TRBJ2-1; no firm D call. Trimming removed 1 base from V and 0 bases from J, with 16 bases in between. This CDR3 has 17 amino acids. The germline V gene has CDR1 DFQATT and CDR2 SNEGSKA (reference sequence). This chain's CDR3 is CSARGDGAKSSYNEQFF. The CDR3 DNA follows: TGCAGTGCTAGAGGAGATGGAGCGAAAAGCTCCTACAATGAGCAGTTCTTC.

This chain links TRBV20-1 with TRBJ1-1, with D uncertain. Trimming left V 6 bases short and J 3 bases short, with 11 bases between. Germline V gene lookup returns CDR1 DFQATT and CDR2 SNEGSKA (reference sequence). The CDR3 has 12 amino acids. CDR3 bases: TGCAGTGCCCAACTTGGGGACACTGAAGCTTTCTTT. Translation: CSAQLGDTEAFF.